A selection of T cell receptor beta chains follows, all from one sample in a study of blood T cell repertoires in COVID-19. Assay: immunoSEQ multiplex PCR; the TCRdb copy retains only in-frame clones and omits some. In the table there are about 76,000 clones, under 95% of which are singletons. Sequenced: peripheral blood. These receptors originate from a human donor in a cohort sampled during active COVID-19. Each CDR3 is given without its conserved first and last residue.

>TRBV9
ASSGGQGYT
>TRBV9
ASSSPGGANTGELF
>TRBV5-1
ASSRGGTSSETQY
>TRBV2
ASSLDRNNEQF
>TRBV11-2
ASSLQGVAGWFYGYT
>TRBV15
ATSTGTSGTDTQY
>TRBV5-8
ASSRGTGIGSSEKLF
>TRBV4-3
ASSRGGGYDYQETQY
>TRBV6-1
ASSEEYGGGGKLF
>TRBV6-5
ASSYSRTGVNIQY
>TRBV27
ASTIPGAGTIEQF
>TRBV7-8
ASSLRSPGYSPLH
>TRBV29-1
SVRETMEAF
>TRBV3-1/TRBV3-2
ASSQGLAGSYEQY
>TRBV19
ASSIGGTGPYEQY
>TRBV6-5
ASKSHMSGGNTIY
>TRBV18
ASSRGLAGTTGELF
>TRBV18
ASSPPGFQSYEQY
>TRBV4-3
ASSQDQGLAGVVDTQY
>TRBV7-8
ASNPITLDKNTEAF
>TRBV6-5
ASSKQGTGQF
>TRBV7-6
ASSLYTGGGETQY
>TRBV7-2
ASKIESSYNSPLH
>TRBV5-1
ASSLAGETQY
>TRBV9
ASSVEGAGYGYT
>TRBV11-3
ASSPLDSQETQY
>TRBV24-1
ATSDRDGSYNEQF
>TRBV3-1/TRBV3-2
ASSSGTGGNQPQH
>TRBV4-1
ASKAGLVDEQF
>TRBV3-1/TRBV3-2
ASSQALVGQLANYGYT
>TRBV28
ASSSGQGTYGYT
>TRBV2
ASERGGTDTQY
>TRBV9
ASSHRWGVGETQY
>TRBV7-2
ASSLQGANHQPQH
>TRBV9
ASSVVGANYGYT
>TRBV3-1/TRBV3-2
ASSQEFRRQGDSPLH
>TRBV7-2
ASRAGLAVENEQF